One sample yielded the 23 T cell receptor beta chains listed below, sequenced in a study of shared clonotypes between healthy human individuals. Sequencing used immunoSEQ multiplex PCR; TCRdb keeps in-frame clones, though not all of them. This table has a few million clones, 90% to 96% appearing once. The specimen was naive CD4+ T cells sorted from blood. Sample subset: CD45RA+ positively selected. The receptors originated from a man in his late teens or twenties in good health.

The chain carries TRBV6-6 and TRBJ1-3, with 9 positions matching TRBD1. Trimming at V came to 6 bases and at J to 1 base, leaving 7 bases not matched to a gene. The CDR3 loop spans 16 amino acids. CDR1 and CDR2 from the germline V gene are MNHNY and SVGAGI (reference sequence). The CDR3 DNA is TGTGCCAGCAGGGACACGGGACAGGGATCTGGAAACACCATATATTTT. Protein product: CASRDTGQGSGNTIYF.

This chain links TRBV7-9 with TRBJ2-3; 11 nucleotides agree with TRBD2. This CDR3 is 17 amino acids long. The trim removed 5 bases at V and 1 base at J, leaving 8 bases unmatched. Per germline, CDR1 SEHNR and CDR2 FQNEAQ (reference sequence). Written as DNA, the CDR3 is TGTGCCAGCAGCCCCGCGCTAGCGGGAGGCCGCACAGATACGCAGTATTTT. Encoded protein: CASSPALAGGRTDTQYF.

This clone has a single count. The rearrangement joins TRBV7-3 to TRBJ1-3; D gene unclear. CDR1 is SGHTA, CDR2 FQGTGA, per germline. Trimming stripped 1 base from V and 4 bases from J, with 5 bases between. This CDR3 is 13 amino acids long. Here the CDR3 DNA reads TGTGCCAGCAGCTTAAACCCCGGAAACACCATATATTTT. Translation gives CASSLNPGNTIYF.

The chain uses TRBV2 and TRBJ1-5, with D perhaps matching TRBD1 (6 bases). Trimming removed 6 bases at V and 4 bases at J, with 22 bases between. The CDR3 has 17 residues. CDR1 SNHLY and CDR2 FYNNEI come from the germline V gene. The CDR3 DNA reads as TGTGCCAGCAGCACCATACAGGGTGAGGGCTCGAATCAGCCCCAGCATTTT. Protein product: CASSTIQGEGSNQPQHF.

This chain links TRBV30 with TRBJ2-7; TRBD1 agrees at 11 bases. The CDR3 is 14 amino acids. Germline-derived CDR1 and CDR2 are GTSNPN and SVGIG (reference sequence). V was pared by 3 bases and J by 4 bases, with 5 bases of the junction left unmatched. CDR3 coding DNA: TGTGCCTGGAGGGGGACAGGGGGGTATTACGAGCAGTACTTC. Translating it yields CAWRGTGGYYEQYF.

The chain uses TRBV5-6 and TRBJ2-7, with 11 nucleotides matching TRBD1. V trimming: 2 bases; J trimming: 13 bases; junction bases outside the gene matches: 11. The CDR3 extends over 14 amino acids. Germline CDR1 reads SGHDT; CDR2 reads YYEEEE. The CDR3 coding sequence is TGTGCCAGCAGCTTCGGGACAGGGGGAGGTTTGGGATACTTC. This sequence encodes CASSFGTGGGLGYF.

Comments on this clone: One base away lies a much larger clone, so this may be a sequencing read error. This sequence joins TRBV7-9 and TRBJ2-7; no definite D call. The CDR3 length is 11 residues. V lost 5 bases to trimming and J lost 3 bases, with 5 bases between them. Germline V lookup: CDR1 SEHNR, CDR2 FQNEAQ (reference sequence). For the CDR3, the DNA is TGTGCCAGCAGCGCCTACTACGAGCAGTACTTC. Protein: CASSAYYEQYF. Full variable domain (rest looked up from reference TRBV7-9 and TRBJ2-7): DTGVSQNPRHKITKRGQNVTFRCDPISEHNRLYWYRQTLGQGPEFLTYFQNEAQLEKSRLLSDRFSAERPKGSFSTLEIQRTEQGDSAMYLCASSAYYEQYFGPGTRLTVT.

This sequence joins TRBV6-1 and TRBJ2-6; D gene ambiguous. The CDR3 has 14 amino acids. V was trimmed by 4 bases and J by 4 bases, leaving 8 bases between them. From germline, CDR1 is MNHNS and CDR2 SASEGT. The CDR3 DNA reads as TGTGCCAGCAGTGTTGGGTCCGGGGCCAACGTCCTGACTTTC. This codes for CASSVGSGANVLTF.

This chain links TRBV5-1 with TRBJ2-7; D possibly matches TRBD1 or TRBD2 (5 bases each). Germline V CDR1 and CDR2: SGHRS, YFSETQ. V was pared by 1 base and J by 2 bases, with 13 bases between. CDR3 length equals 15 residues. The CDR3 spells CASSLSGKGTYEQYF. The CDR3 nucleotides read TGCGCCAGCAGCTTGTCGGGAAAGGGGACCTACGAGCAGTACTTC.

The chain links TRBV5-1 to TRBJ1-1; a possible D gene is TRBD1 (5 bases). V lost 3 bases, J lost 4 bases, and 19 bases lay in between. The CDR3 spans 16 residues. Germline V gene lookup returns CDR1 SGHRS and CDR2 YFSETQ. This CDR3 reads CASSSQGTGGGTEAFF. CDR3 DNA: TGCGCCAGCAGCTCCCAGGGTACGGGTGGGGGCACTGAAGCTTTCTTT.

The chain uses TRBV7-9 and TRBJ1-1; D remains unclear. CDR1 and CDR2 from the germline V gene are SEHNR and FQNEAQ (reference sequence). The CDR3 is 13 amino acids. V was pared by 3 bases and J by 3 bases, with 8 bases between. The DNA of the CDR3 is TGTGCCAGCAGCTTCGACATGGACACTGAAGCTTTCTTT. Translated: CASSFDMDTEAFF.

V is TRBV4-1 and J is TRBJ2-2; possibly TRBD1 for D (6 bases). Deletions cut 3 bases from V and 4 bases from J, with 9 bases between. The CDR3 is 14 residues long. Germline V gene data show CDR1 as MGHRA and CDR2 as YSYEKL. CDR3 nucleotides: TGCGCCAGCAGCCATACAGGGAGCACCGGGGAGCTGTTTTTT. Residues: CASSHTGSTGELFF.

The J gene is TRBJ2-7, the V gene TRBV6-5; D may be TRBD2 (6 bases). The germline gives CDR1 MNHEY, CDR2 SVGAGI. The CDR3 is made up of 13 amino acids. The V end lost 0 bases, the J end lost 4 bases, and 7 bases lay between the germline ends. CDR3 sequence: CASSYSGLYEQYF. CDR3 coding DNA: TGTGCCAGCAGTTACTCCGGACTATACGAGCAGTACTTC.

The V call is TRBV19, the J call TRBJ1-2; D gene ambiguous. Trimming shortened V by 10 bases and J by 6 bases, and 18 bases separated the two germline ends. CDR3 length equals 13 residues. The germline gives CDR1 LNHDA, CDR2 SQIVND (reference sequence). CDR3 region: CATNDGSWHGYTF. CDR3 bases: TGTGCCACTAATGACGGGTCTTGGCATGGCTACACCTTC.

The rearrangement links TRBV7-8 to TRBJ1-5; D is perhaps TRBD1 (6 bases). The CDR3 is 14 amino acids. Germline V lookup: CDR1 SGHVS, CDR2 FQNEAQ. V shed 5 bases and J shed 5 bases, with 13 bases lying between them. In DNA form, the CDR3 reads TGTGCCAGCAGCCCCCGGGGGGGCTATCAGCCCCAGCATTTT. Residues: CASSPRGGYQPQHF. Using reference TRBV7-8 and TRBJ1-5 for the parts outside the CDR3, the full variable domain is GAGVSQSPRYKVAKRGQDVALRCDPISGHVSLFWYQQALGQGPEFLTYFQNEAQLDKSGLPSDRFFAERPEGSVSTLKIQRTQQEDSAVYLCASSPRGGYQPQHFGDGTRLSIL.

The CDR3 here is CASSRKNTEAFF. In DNA, the CDR3 is TGTGCCAGTAGTCGCAAGAACACTGAAGCTTTCTTT. The chain uses TRBV19 and TRBJ1-1, with D hard to call. Between the trimmed V and J ends, which lost 5 bases and 1 base, there was a span of 5 bases. The germline gives CDR1 LNHDA, CDR2 SQIVND (reference sequence). The CDR3 covers 12 residues.

The genes are TRBV7-2 and TRBJ1-2, with D maybe TRBD1 (6 bases). Germline V gene sequence: CDR1 SGHTA, CDR2 FQGNSA. The CDR3 is 16 amino acids. V was pared by 4 bases and J by 0 bases, with 15 bases between. Here the CDR3 reads CASSYQTGIANYGYTF. The CDR3 nucleotides are TGTGCCAGCAGCTACCAGACAGGAATAGCTAACTATGGCTACACCTTC.

The chain joins TRBV25-1 to TRBJ1-2, with a possible D match to TRBD1 (5 bases). The CDR3 has 13 residues. Trimming pared 6 bases from V and 4 bases from J, leaving 12 bases between. Germline CDR1 reads MGHDK; CDR2 reads SYGVNS. The CDR3 spells CASRPPGSYGYTF. The CDR3, as DNA: TGTGCCAGCAGGCCCCCAGGGTCCTATGGCTACACCTTC.

The chain has TRBV6-1 and TRBJ1-2, with D possibly matching TRBD1 (6 bases). V gave up 5 bases and J gave up 7 bases, with 14 bases separating them. This CDR3 region has 13 residues. Germline assignment: CDR1 MNHNS and CDR2 SASEGT. This chain's CDR3 is CASSQQGRGGYTF. Written as DNA, the CDR3 is TGTGCCAGCAGTCAGCAGGGGCGGGGTGGCTACACCTTC.

The chain has TRBV11-2 and TRBJ1-3; TRBD1 might be the D (5 bases). Between the trimmed V and J ends, which lost 8 bases and 3 bases, there was a span of 11 bases. Germline-derived CDR1 and CDR2 are SGHAT and FQNNGV. The CDR3 has 13 amino acids. Here the CDR3 reads CASRGGNGNTIYF. CDR3 DNA: TGTGCCAGCCGGGGGGGTAATGGAAACACCATATATTTT.

The count of this clone is one. The J gene is TRBJ1-1, the V gene TRBV9, with a weak D call TRBD1 (6 bases). This CDR3 is 17 amino acids long. Germline V gene lookup returns CDR1 SGDLS and CDR2 YYNGEE. V was cut by 5 bases and J by 1 base, with 21 bases left in between. The CDR3 spells CASSSTSGVPTNTEAFF. The CDR3 DNA is TGTGCCAGCAGTTCAACGTCAGGGGTCCCGACGAACACTGAAGCTTTCTTT.

This rearrangement joins TRBV10-3 to TRBJ1-6, with D unclear. CDR1 ENHRY and CDR2 SYGVKD come from the germline V gene. Trimming removed 6 bases at V and 7 bases at J, with 13 bases between. This CDR3 region has 14 residues. CDR3 amino acids: CAISGNGPNSPLHF. The CDR3 DNA is TGTGCCATCAGCGGTAACGGACCCAATTCACCCCTCCACTTT.

The chain employs TRBV2 and TRBJ1-1; no definite D call. The length of the CDR3 is 12 residues. Trimming cost V 4 bases and J 5 bases, with 8 bases left between them. Germline V CDR1 and CDR2: SNHLY, FYNNEI. CDR3 region: CASSVRDTEAFF. The CDR3 DNA is TGTGCCAGCAGTGTTAGGGATACTGAAGCTTTCTTT.